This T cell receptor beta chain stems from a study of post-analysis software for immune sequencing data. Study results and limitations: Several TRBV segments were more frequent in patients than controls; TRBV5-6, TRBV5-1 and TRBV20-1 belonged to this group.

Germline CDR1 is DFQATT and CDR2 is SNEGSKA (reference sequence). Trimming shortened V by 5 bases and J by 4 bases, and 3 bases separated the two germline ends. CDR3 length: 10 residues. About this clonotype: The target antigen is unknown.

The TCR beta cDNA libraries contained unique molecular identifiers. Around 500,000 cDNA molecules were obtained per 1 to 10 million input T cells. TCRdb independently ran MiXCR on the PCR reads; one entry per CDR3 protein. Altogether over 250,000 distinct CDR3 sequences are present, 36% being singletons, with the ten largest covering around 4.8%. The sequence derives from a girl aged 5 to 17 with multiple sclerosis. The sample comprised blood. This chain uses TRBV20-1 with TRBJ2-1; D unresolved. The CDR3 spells CSAYYNEQFF. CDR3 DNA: TGCAGTGCTTATTACAATGAGCAGTTCTTC.